Included here is one T cell receptor (beta chain) sequence, with context. As yet, its antigen is unknown. The sample comes from a study of T cell responses to AZD1222 COVID-19 vaccine. General study points: After two AZD1222 doses, spike-specific TCR breadth and depth rose versus day 0. Spike as a whole was targeted by vaccine-associated CD4 TCRs, dominant at 160-218 and 743-854. White British donors predominated, females outnumbered males, and clonal diversity was possibly underestimated. Nearly half of spike-specific TCRs reportedly go after variant regions that carry no mutations.

Libraries were prepared by immunoSEQ multiplex PCR; TCRdb keeps only in-frame clonotypes and omits some of them. The data contain more than 95,000 clones, approximately 84% of them singletons. This CDR3 is 14 amino acids long. The ends were cut back, 2 bases at V and 3 bases at J, with 7 bases in the middle. The germline CDR1 and CDR2 sequences are LNHDA and SQIVND (reference sequence). The TCR sequence derives from an adult in good health. The genes are TRBV19 and TRBJ2-2, with D possibly being TRBD1 (5 bases). The starting material was peripheral blood, obtained on day 0 of AZD1222 vaccination. The CDR3 DNA is TGTGCCAGTAGTATACAGGGTGACACCGGGGAGCTGTTTTTT. Residues: CASSIQGDTGELFF.